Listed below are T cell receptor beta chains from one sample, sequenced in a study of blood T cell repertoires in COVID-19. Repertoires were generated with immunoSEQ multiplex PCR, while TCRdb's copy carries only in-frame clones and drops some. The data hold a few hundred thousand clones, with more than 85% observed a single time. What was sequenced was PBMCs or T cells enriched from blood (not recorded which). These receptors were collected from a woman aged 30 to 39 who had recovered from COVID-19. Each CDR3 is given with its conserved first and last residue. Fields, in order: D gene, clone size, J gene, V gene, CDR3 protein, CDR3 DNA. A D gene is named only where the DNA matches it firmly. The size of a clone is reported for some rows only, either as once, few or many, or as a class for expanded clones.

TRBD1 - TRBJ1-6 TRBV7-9 CASSLEQGTNSPLHF TGTGCCAGCAGCTTAGAACAGGGGACGAATTCACCCCTCCACTTT
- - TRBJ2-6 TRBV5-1 CASSLARAGANVLTF TGCGCCAGCAGCTTGGCCAGGGCTGGGGCCAACGTCCTGACTTTC
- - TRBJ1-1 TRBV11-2 CASSLGSLWAGNTEAFF TGTGCCAGCAGCTTAGGAAGTCTGTGGGCGGGAAACACTGAAGCTTTCTTT
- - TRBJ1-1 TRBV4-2 CASSQEFSQAITEAFF TGTGCCAGCAGCCAAGAGTTTAGTCAGGCGATCACTGAAGCTTTCTTT
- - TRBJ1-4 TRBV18 CASSRAQGGEKLFF TGTGCCAGCTCACGAGCCCAAGGCGGGGAAAAACTGTTTTTT
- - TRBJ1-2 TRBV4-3 CASSQDYEGGQAQRGKGYTF TGCGCCAGCAGCCAAGATTATGAAGGAGGGCAGGCCCAACGGGGGAAGGGCTACACCTTC
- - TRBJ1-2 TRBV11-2 CASSLDLGGYGYTF TGTGCCAGCAGCTTAGATCTGGGGGGCTATGGCTACACCTTC
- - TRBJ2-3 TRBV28 CASSSSYSTDTQYF TGTGCCAGCAGTTCTAGTTACAGCACAGATACGCAGTATTTT
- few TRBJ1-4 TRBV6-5 CASSYRYEKLFF TGTGCCAGCAGTTACCGGTATGAAAAACTGTTTTTT
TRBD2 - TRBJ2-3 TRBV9 CASSGRSGSVTDTQYF TGTGCCAGCAGCGGTCGTAGCGGGAGCGTCACAGATACGCAGTATTTT
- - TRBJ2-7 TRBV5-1 CASSRTSREQYF TGCGCCAGCAGCCGGACATCTAGAGAGCAGTACTTC
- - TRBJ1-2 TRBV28 CASSSEGERYGYTF TGTGCCAGCAGTTCCGAGGGTGAGAGGTATGGCTACACCTTC
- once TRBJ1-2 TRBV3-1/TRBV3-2 CASSQNIGDGYTF TGTGCCAGCAGCCAAAATATAGGGGATGGCTACACCTTC
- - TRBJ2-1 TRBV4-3 CASSQGAAVSSYNEQFF TGCGCCAGCAGCCAAGGTGCAGCGGTAAGCTCCTACAATGAGCAGTTCTTC
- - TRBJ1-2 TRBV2 CASTQDYGGYTF TGTGCCAGTACACAGGACTATGGGGGCTACACCTTC
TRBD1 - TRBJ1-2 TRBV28 CASSFVDRGSLGYTF TGTGCCAGCAGTTTTGTTGACAGGGGAAGTCTTGGCTACACCTTC
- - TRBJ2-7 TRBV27 CASSGLSSYEQYF TGTGCCAGCAGTGGACTGAGCTCCTACGAGCAGTACTTC
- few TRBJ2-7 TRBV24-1 CATSESGNYEQYF TGTGCCACCAGTGAGTCGGGAAACTACGAGCAGTACTTC
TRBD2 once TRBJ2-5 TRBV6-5 CASGGGRMKETQYF TGTGCCAGCGGGGGCGGGAGGATGAAAGAGACCCAGTACTTC
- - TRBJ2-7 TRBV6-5 CASSYRGEAAYEQYF TGTGCCAGCAGTTACCGAGGGGAGGCTGCCTACGAGCAGTACTTC
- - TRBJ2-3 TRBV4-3 CASSQRAGTDTQYF TGCGCCAGCAGCCAAAGAGCGGGCACAGATACGCAGTATTTT
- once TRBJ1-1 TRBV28 CASSQQTHTEAFF TGTGCCAGCAGTCAACAGACACACACTGAAGCTTTCTTT
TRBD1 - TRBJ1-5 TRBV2 CASSPDRGRGQPQHF TGTGCCAGCAGTCCGGACAGGGGGCGAGGTCAGCCCCAGCATTTT
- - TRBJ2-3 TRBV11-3 CASSFGSLTDTQYF TGTGCCAGCAGCTTTGGGAGTTTAACAGATACGCAGTATTTT
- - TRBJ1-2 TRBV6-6 CASTHEPPPTYGYTF TGTGCCAGCACTCACGAGCCTCCCCCAACCTATGGCTACACCTTC